The TCR beta chain described here comes from a study of blood T cell repertoires in COVID-19. In the study overall: The United States, Italy and Spain supplied acute and convalescent COVID-19 samples. PBMCs, B-cell-depleted T cells, or T cells were the source of the cDNA or gDNA that made up the material.

In terms of age and location, participants ranged from roughly 18 to 90 years and lived in about 25 US areas. Either two negative PCRs, clearance, or symptom resolution qualified Cohort 3 donors as recovered. CDR3 length: 15 residues. Germline trimming cut 4 bases from V and 5 bases from J; bases unmatched to any gene: 9. Germline V gives CDR1 SGDLS, CDR2 YYNGEE. Generated by immunoSEQ multiplex PCR, the TCRdb table keeps only in-frame clones and is missing some. The data contain approximately 200,000 clones, more than 80% of them singletons. This chain links TRBV9 with TRBJ2-1, with 7 bases fitting TRBD1. The receptor was derived from a man aged 55 to 70 who had recovered from COVID-19. Sequenced sample: PBMCs or T cells enriched from blood (not recorded which). CDR3 DNA: TGTGCCAGCAGCTCCTGGGCAGGGGGAAACAATGAGCAGTTCTTC. It encodes CASSSWAGGNNEQFF.